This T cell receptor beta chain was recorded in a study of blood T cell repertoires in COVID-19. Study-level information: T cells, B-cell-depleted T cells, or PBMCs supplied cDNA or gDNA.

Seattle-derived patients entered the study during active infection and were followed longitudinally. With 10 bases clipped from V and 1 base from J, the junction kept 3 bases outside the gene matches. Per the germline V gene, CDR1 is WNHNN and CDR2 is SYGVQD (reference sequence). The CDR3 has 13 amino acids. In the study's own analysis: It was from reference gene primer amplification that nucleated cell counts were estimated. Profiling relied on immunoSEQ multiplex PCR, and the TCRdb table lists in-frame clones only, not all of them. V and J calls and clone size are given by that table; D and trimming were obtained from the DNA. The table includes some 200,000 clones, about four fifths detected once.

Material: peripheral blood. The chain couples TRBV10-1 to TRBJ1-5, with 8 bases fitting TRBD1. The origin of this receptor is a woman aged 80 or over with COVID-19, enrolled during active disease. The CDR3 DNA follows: TGCGCCACCCACAGGGGGAGCAATCAGCCCCAGCATTTT. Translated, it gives CATHRGSNQPQHF.